The 12 T cell receptor beta chains reported below all come from one sample, sequenced in a study of blood T cell repertoires in COVID-19. Clones were sequenced by immunoSEQ multiplex PCR, and TCRdb holds only the in-frame ones, with some missing. The data contain under 170,000 clones, just over 85% of them singletons. Sequenced input: peripheral blood. Receptors originate from a man in his 70s with acute or convalescent COVID-19.

The chain recombines TRBV4-3 with TRBJ2-6; 7 bases align to TRBD1. This CDR3 spans 20 amino acids. CDR1 is LGHNA, CDR2 YSLEER, per germline. The V and J ends lost 4 bases and 0 bases, in that order; junction bases with no gene match: 15. The CDR3 DNA sequence: TGCGCCAGCAGCCCACAAGATCGACAGGGAATCCTCTCTGGGGCCAACGTCCTGACTTTC. Translated, it gives CASSPQDRQGILSGANVLTF.

The J gene is TRBJ2-4, the V gene TRBV7-9, with 10 nucleotides matching TRBD1. The V and J ends lost 5 bases and 1 base, in that order; junction bases with no gene match: 14. Per germline, CDR1 SEHNR and CDR2 FQNEAQ (reference sequence). This CDR3 has 19 amino acids. The CDR3 nucleotides read TGTGCCAGCAGCAAGACAGGGGGCGAAGCTAAGGGGGCCAAAAACATTCAGTACTTC. This translates into CASSKTGGEAKGAKNIQYF.

This sequence joins TRBV19 and TRBJ2-7, with D maybe TRBD2 (6 bases). Germline V lookup: CDR1 LNHDA, CDR2 SQIVND (reference sequence). The CDR3 covers 14 residues. Between the trimmed V and J ends, which lost 5 bases and 6 bases, there was a span of 17 bases. This chain's CDR3 is CASSLTGGVLEQYF. In nucleotides, the CDR3 is TGTGCCAGTAGTCTCACCGGGGGTGTTCTCGAGCAGTACTTC. The full variable domain, rest sourced from reference TRBV19 and TRBJ2-7, is DGGITQSPKYLFRKEGQNVTLSCEQNLNHDAMYWYRQDPGQGLRLIYYSQIVNDFQKGDIAEGYSVSREKKESFPLTVTSAQKNPTAFYLCASSLTGGVLEQYFGPGTRLTVT.

This chain joins TRBV7-2 and TRBJ1-1; tentatively, D is TRBD1 (5 bases). CDR3 size: 14 residues. CDR1 and CDR2 (germline): SGHTA, FQGNSA. V was trimmed by 5 bases and J by 0 bases, leaving 10 bases between them. This CDR3 is CASSDRRMNTEAFF. CDR3 sequence (DNA): TGTGCCAGCAGCGACAGACGGATGAACACTGAAGCTTTCTTT.

V usage is TRBV7-9 and J usage is TRBJ2-1; 8 bases are a match to TRBD2. The CDR3 covers 18 residues. V trimming: 6 bases; J trimming: 4 bases; junction bases outside the gene matches: 17. CDR1 SEHNR and CDR2 FQNEAQ come from the germline V gene (reference sequence). CDR3 amino acids: CASSPQLAGSLRYNEQFF. The CDR3 nucleotides read TGTGCCAGCAGTCCTCAGTTAGCGGGATCCCTCCGTTACAATGAGCAGTTCTTC.

The chain employs TRBV6-5 and TRBJ2-4; tentative D call: TRBD1 (6 bases). CDR1 and CDR2 from the germline V gene are MNHEY and SVGAGI. V gave up 5 bases and J gave up 2 bases, with 13 bases separating them. The CDR3 covers 15 residues. The CDR3 loop reads CASSNQGFPKNIQYF. DNA of the CDR3: TGTGCCAGCAGTAATCAGGGGTTCCCCAAAAACATTCAGTACTTC.

The chain uses TRBV24-1 and TRBJ2-2, with 7 positions matching TRBD1. V lost 2 bases and J lost 4; bases outside the gene matches: 3. Germline V gene data show CDR1 as KGHDR and CDR2 as SFDVKD. The CDR3 extends over 15 amino acids. CDR3 DNA sequence: TGTGCCACCAGTGATTGGGGACAGACCACCGGGGAGCTGTTTTTT. Translating it yields CATSDWGQTTGELFF.

The gene calls are TRBV19 and TRBJ2-2, with D tentatively TRBD1 (6 bases). Trimming cost V 10 bases and J 7 bases, with 19 bases left between them. From germline, CDR1 is LNHDA and CDR2 SQIVND (reference sequence). The CDR3 is 14 amino acids. CDR3: CATQGTGFYGELFF. Here the CDR3 DNA reads TGTGCCACCCAAGGAACAGGGTTCTACGGGGAGCTGTTTTTT.

This rearrangement joins TRBV18 to TRBJ2-1; 15 bases map to TRBD2. V lost 4 bases, J lost 7 bases, and 8 bases stayed unmatched. There are 17 residues in the CDR3. Germline V gives CDR1 KGHSH, CDR2 LQKENI. The CDR3 spells CASSLNSGLAGGNEQFF. The CDR3 DNA reads as TGTGCCAGCTCACTTAATTCTGGACTAGCGGGGGGGAATGAGCAGTTCTTC.

The CDR3, as DNA: TGTGCCAGCAGCCAAGCTATCGCAGGCTATGGCTACACCTTC. Encoded protein: CASSQAIAGYGYTF. The V gene is TRBV14, the J gene TRBJ1-2, with D unresolved. Trimming pared 1 base from V and 4 bases from J, leaving 10 bases between. CDR1 is SGHDN, CDR2 FVKESK, per germline. The CDR3 totals 14 residues.

The chain recombines TRBV19 with TRBJ2-3, with TRBD2 matching 13 bases. The CDR3 loop spans 16 amino acids. In germline, CDR1 is LNHDA, CDR2 SQIVND (reference sequence). J gave up 4 bases and V 6 bases, and 7 bases lay outside the gene matches. CDR3 amino acids: CASRVTSGRAADTQYF. The CDR3 coding sequence is TGTGCCAGTAGAGTCACTAGCGGGAGGGCCGCAGATACGCAGTATTTT. Looking up the rest from reference TRBV19 and TRBJ2-3 gives the full variable domain: DGGITQSPKYLFRKEGQNVTLSCEQNLNHDAMYWYRQDPGQGLRLIYYSQIVNDFQKGDIAEGYSVSREKKESFPLTVTSAQKNPTAFYLCASRVTSGRAADTQYFGPGTRLTVL.

The rearrangement links TRBV4-3 to TRBJ2-3; perhaps TRBD2 as D (6 bases). This CDR3 is 16 amino acids long. Per the germline V gene, CDR1 is LGHNA and CDR2 is YSLEER. With 0 bases removed from V and 1 base from J, the gap between germline ends came to 11 bases. As DNA, the CDR3 is TGCGCCAGCAGCCAAGATTGGGCGGGGCGCACAGATACGCAGTATTTT. It translates to CASSQDWAGRTDTQYF.